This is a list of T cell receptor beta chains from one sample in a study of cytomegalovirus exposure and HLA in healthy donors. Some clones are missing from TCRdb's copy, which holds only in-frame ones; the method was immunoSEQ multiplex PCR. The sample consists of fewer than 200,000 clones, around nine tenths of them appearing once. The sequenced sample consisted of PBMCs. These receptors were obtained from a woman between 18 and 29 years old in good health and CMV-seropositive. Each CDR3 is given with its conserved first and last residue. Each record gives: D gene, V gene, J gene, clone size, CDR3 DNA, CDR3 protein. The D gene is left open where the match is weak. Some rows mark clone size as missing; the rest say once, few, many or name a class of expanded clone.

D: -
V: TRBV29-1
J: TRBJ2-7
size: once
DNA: TGCAGCGCCGAGGAGGGGCAGGGAAACTACGAGCAGTACTTC
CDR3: CSAEEGQGNYEQYF

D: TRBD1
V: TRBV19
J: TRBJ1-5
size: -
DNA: TGTGCCAGTAGTACCCCGGGACAGGGTAGCAATCAGCCCCAGCATTTT
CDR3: CASSTPGQGSNQPQHF

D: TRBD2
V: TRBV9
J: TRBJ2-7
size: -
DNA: TGTGCCAGCAGCGTAGGGACTAGCGGCTACGAGCAGTACTTC
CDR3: CASSVGTSGYEQYF

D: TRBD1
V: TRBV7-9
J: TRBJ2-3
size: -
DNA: TGTGCCAACGCGAGCACAGGGGGCGAAGATACGCAGTATTTT
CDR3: CANASTGGEDTQYF

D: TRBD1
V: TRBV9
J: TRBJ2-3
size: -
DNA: TGTGCCAGCAGCGCCGGGACAGGGAACACAGATACGCAGTATTTT
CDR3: CASSAGTGNTDTQYF

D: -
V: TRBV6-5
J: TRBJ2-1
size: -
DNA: TGTGCCAGCAGTTGGGACTTTGAGGGGAACAATGAGCAGTTCTTC
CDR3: CASSWDFEGNNEQFF

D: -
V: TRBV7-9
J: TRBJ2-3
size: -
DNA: TGTGCCAGCAGCTTAATCAGAAATACGCAGTATTTT
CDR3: CASSLIRNTQYF

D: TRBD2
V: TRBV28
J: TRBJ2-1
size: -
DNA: TGTGCCAGCAGCCCCACCGGGACTAGCGGGACCTGGTATGAGCAGTTCTTC
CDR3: CASSPTGTSGTWYEQFF

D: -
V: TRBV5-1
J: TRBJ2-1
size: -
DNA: TGCGCCAGCAGCTATACAGGCAGCTCCTACAATGAGCAGTTCTTC
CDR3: CASSYTGSSYNEQFF

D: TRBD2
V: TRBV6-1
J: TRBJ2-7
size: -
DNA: TGTGCCAGCAGTGAATTATTGGGGGGTAGCGGGTTCAACGAGCAGTACTTC
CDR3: CASSELLGGSGFNEQYF

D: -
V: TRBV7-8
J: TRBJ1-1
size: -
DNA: TGTGCCAGCAGCGCGGACAGGAACACTGAAGCTTTCTTT
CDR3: CASSADRNTEAFF

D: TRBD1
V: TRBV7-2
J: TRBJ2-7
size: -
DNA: TGTGCCAGCAGCTCGACACTAGGGACAGTCCGGGGCGAGCAGTACTTC
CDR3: CASSSTLGTVRGEQYF

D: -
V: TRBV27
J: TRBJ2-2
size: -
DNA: TGTGCCAGCAGTACCCGGATGACTGTTAACACCGGGGAGCTGTTTTTT
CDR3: CASSTRMTVNTGELFF

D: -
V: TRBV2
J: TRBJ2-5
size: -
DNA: TGTGCCAGCTTAGGGGGTGGAGAGACCCAGTACTTC
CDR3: CASLGGGETQYF

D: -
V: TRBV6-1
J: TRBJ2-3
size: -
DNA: TGTGCCGGCTCAGGGAGCACAGATACGCAGTATTTT
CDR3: CAGSGSTDTQYF

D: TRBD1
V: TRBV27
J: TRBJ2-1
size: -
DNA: TGTGCCAGCAGCGATACACCGGGACAGGTAAATGAGCAGTTCTTC
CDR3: CASSDTPGQVNEQFF

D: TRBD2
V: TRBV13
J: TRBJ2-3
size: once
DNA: TGTGCCAGCAGCCCCGCTAGCGGGAGGGCAGATACGCAGTATTTT
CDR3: CASSPASGRADTQYF

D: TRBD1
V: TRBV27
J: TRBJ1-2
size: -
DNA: TGTGCCAGCCGGACAGGGCGTCATGGCTACACCTTC
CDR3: CASRTGRHGYTF